The 25 T cell receptor beta chains in this list originate from one sample, sequenced in a study of CD8 T cells in Susac syndrome. It was with random hexamers that about 0.45 to 1 ug RNA was reverse transcribed. TCRdb processed the immunoSEQ multiplex PCR reads anew with MiXCR; each CDR3 protein has one entry. This table holds roughly 180,000 distinct CDR3 sequences, about 94% found once. Specimen: CD4+ T cells from PBMCs. The receptors derive from a human donor in good health.

This sequence joins TRBV9 and TRBJ2-1; 8 bases match TRBD2. This CDR3 has 16 amino acids. Germline loops: CDR1 SGDLS, CDR2 YYNGEE. Losses at the gene ends were 2 bases for V and 6 bases for J; bases not matched to a gene: 10. The CDR3 sequence is CASSVRDLAGGNEQFF. For the CDR3, the DNA is TGTGCCAGCAGCGTCCGGGACTTGGCGGGAGGCAATGAGCAGTTCTTC.

This rearrangement joins TRBV7-9 to TRBJ1-1; tentatively, D is TRBD1 (5 bases). The CDR3 contains 12 residues. Germline CDR1 and CDR2: SEHNR and FQNEAQ (reference sequence). V shed 1 base and J shed 11 bases, with 11 bases lying between them. The CDR3 coding sequence is TGTGCCAGCAGCTTAGATGGGGGAGGTGCTTTCTTT. This gives the protein CASSLDGGGAFF.

The chain has TRBV12-3 or TRBV12-4 and TRBJ2-1; TRBD2 agrees at 7 bases. The J segment lost 9 bases and the V segment lost 5 bases, leaving 13 bases of the junction unmatched. The CDR3 runs 15 residues. The CDR3 bases are TGTGCCAGCAGTCTGTCCGGGACTACCTCCCGTGAGCAGTTCTTC. It specifies CASSLSGTTSREQFF.

The chain couples TRBV5-1 to TRBJ2-1, with 10 bases fitting TRBD2. Germline-derived CDR1 and CDR2 are SGHRS and YFSETQ. Unmatched junction bases numbered 8, after V lost 4 bases and J lost 1 base. The CDR3 spans 17 residues. CDR3: CASSAQPSGSSYNEQFF. CDR3 in DNA: TGCGCCAGCAGCGCCCAACCTAGCGGGAGTTCCTACAATGAGCAGTTCTTC.

V usage is TRBV5-1 and J usage is TRBJ2-7, with a tentative D call TRBD2 (6 bases). Germline assignment: CDR1 SGHRS and CDR2 YFSETQ. The V and J ends lost 7 bases and 6 bases respectively, with 20 bases between them. This CDR3 is built from 14 residues. CDR3 sequence (DNA): TGCGCCAGCGGGACTGGGCCCTCAATGGGCGAGCAGTACTTC. Encoded protein: CASGTGPSMGEQYF.

CDR3 nucleotide sequence: TGTGCCAGCAGCTTTTGGCGGGAGGTGGACAATGAGCAGTTCTTC. Translated, it gives CASSFWREVDNEQFF. V and J are TRBV7-9 and TRBJ2-1; 8 nucleotides line up with TRBD2. The CDR3 extends over 15 amino acids. With V trimmed by 3 bases and J by 5 bases, 6 bases remained unmatched. The germline V gene encodes CDR1 SEHNR and CDR2 FQNEAQ (reference sequence).

The chain uses TRBV6-1 and TRBJ2-2; 11 nucleotides line up with TRBD2. With 5 bases clipped from V and 2 bases from J, the junction kept 7 bases outside the gene matches. The CDR3 sequence is 17 residues long. Germline V gene sequence: CDR1 MNHNS, CDR2 SASEGT. CDR3 DNA: TGTGCCAGCAGTCGGGTTGGACTAGCGGGTAACACCGGGGAGCTGTTTTTT. Encoded protein: CASSRVGLAGNTGELFF.

This sequence joins TRBV27 and TRBJ2-1; 11 bases match TRBD2. J lost 2 bases, V lost 7 bases, and 4 bases had no gene match. The CDR3 loop spans 15 amino acids. The germline gives CDR1 MNHEY, CDR2 SMNVEV (reference sequence). The CDR3: CASTLTSGAYNEQFF. For the CDR3, the DNA is TGTGCCAGCACCCTGACTAGCGGGGCCTACAATGAGCAGTTCTTC.

This clonotype was detected once. The chain joins TRBV20-1 to TRBJ2-1; 10 nucleotides agree with TRBD1. This CDR3 contains 13 residues. The V and J ends lost 6 bases and 9 bases, in that order; junction bases with no gene match: 8. The germline CDR1 and CDR2 sequences are DFQATT and SNEGSKA (reference sequence). The CDR3 loop reads CSAAGTGESEQFF. The CDR3, as DNA: TGCAGTGCCGCCGGGACAGGGGAGTCTGAGCAGTTCTTC.

The J gene is TRBJ2-1, the V gene TRBV23-1; the D gene is possibly TRBD1 (5 bases). TRBV23-1 is an ORF; its function is uncertain. This CDR3 comprises 17 residues. The V end was cut by 0 bases, the J end by 6 bases, with 18 bases between. The CDR3 DNA follows: TGCGCCAGCAGTCAATCTGCGGCAGGGTCTATCATCAATGAGCAGTTCTTC. The encoded protein is CASSQSAAGSIINEQFF.

This sequence joins TRBV7-8 and TRBJ2-5; D not certain. The CDR3 has 13 residues. V lost 1 base to trimming and J lost 2 bases, with 5 bases between them. CDR1 is SGHVS, CDR2 FQNEAQ, per germline. CDR3 nucleotide sequence: TGTGCCAGCAGCTTAGAGAGGCAAGAGACCCAGTACTTC. Protein product: CASSLERQETQYF.

This clonotype was seen a handful of times. This chain connects TRBV11-1 to TRBJ1-2, with 7 positions matching TRBD1. Germline lookup yields CDR1 SGHAT and CDR2 FQDESV (reference sequence). The CDR3 consists of 15 residues. Unmatched junction bases numbered 10, after V lost 4 bases and J lost 5 bases. The CDR3 region is CASSSTLSGGYGYTF. The CDR3 DNA is TGTGCCAGCAGCTCCACTCTGTCAGGGGGTTATGGCTACACCTTC.

The gene calls are TRBV7-2 and TRBJ1-1; the D is unclear. The germline CDR1 and CDR2 sequences are SGHTA and FQGNSA. This CDR3 is built from 14 residues. V lost 4 bases to trimming and J lost 1 base, with 10 bases between them. The CDR3 sequence: CASSSGGGNTEAFF. CDR3 nucleotide sequence: TGTGCCAGCAGCTCGGGAGGCGGGAACACTGAAGCTTTCTTT.

This sequence joins TRBV20-1 and TRBJ2-5; 8 bases fit TRBD2. The CDR3 consists of 15 residues. CDR1 is DFQATT, CDR2 SNEGSKA, per germline (reference sequence). Losses at the gene ends were 0 bases for V and 5 bases for J; bases not matched to a gene: 8. CDR3 amino acids: CSARDPAGEVETQYF. The CDR3 DNA follows: TGCAGTGCTAGAGATCCAGCGGGAGAAGTTGAGACCCAGTACTTC.

This clonotype appeared a single time. J is TRBJ2-3 and V is TRBV29-1; D is unresolved. CDR3 length: 13 residues. Trimming pared 3 bases from V and 9 bases from J, leaving 16 bases between. Germline V CDR1 and CDR2: SQVTM, ANQGSEA. The CDR3 loop reads CSVEEEVGHTQYF. CDR3 coding DNA: TGCAGCGTTGAGGAAGAGGTCGGCCACACGCAGTATTTT.

The rearrangement links TRBV20-1 to TRBJ2-5; 10 bases are a match to TRBD2. The CDR3 contains 14 residues. Germline CDR1 DFQATT, CDR2 SNEGSKA (reference sequence). Trimming cost V 5 bases and J 2 bases; bases outside gene matches: 5. CDR3 DNA: TGCAGTGCTTCCCAACTAGCGGGACAAGAGACCCAGTACTTC. This codes for CSASQLAGQETQYF.

The rearrangement joins TRBV20-1 to TRBJ1-1; D might be TRBD1 (5 bases). In germline, CDR1 is DFQATT, CDR2 SNEGSKA (reference sequence). This CDR3 has 13 amino acids. The V end was cut by 5 bases, the J end by 3 bases, with 13 bases between. The CDR3, as DNA: TGCAGTGCTCGTTTACAGGTTTACACTGAAGCTTTCTTT. Translation gives CSARLQVYTEAFF.

This clonotype was observed a handful of times. The rearrangement uses TRBV3-1 and TRBJ2-3; no reliable D call. The germline gives CDR1 LGHDT, CDR2 YNNKEL (reference sequence). The V and J ends lost 1 base and 1 base respectively, with 0 bases between them. The CDR3 spans 12 residues. The CDR3 coding sequence is TGTGCCAGCAGCCAAGGCACAGATACGCAGTATTTT. This codes for CASSQGTDTQYF.

This clonotype was found a few times. The chain combines TRBV5-6 with TRBJ2-7; 9 bases agree with TRBD1. CDR3 length: 13 residues. CDR1 and CDR2 (germline): SGHDT, YYEEEE. The junction had 2 bases not matched to a gene; V was cut back by 5 bases and J by 2 bases. CDR3 region: CASSRTGAYEQYF. The CDR3 nucleotides are TGTGCCAGCAGTAGGACAGGGGCCTACGAGCAGTACTTC.

The chain couples TRBV27 to TRBJ2-7; TRBD2 matches at 7 bases. The V gene end was trimmed by 6 bases and the J gene end by 4 bases; junction bases not matched to a gene: 15. Germline loops: CDR1 MNHEY, CDR2 SMNVEV (reference sequence). The CDR3 runs to 16 residues. The CDR3 region is CASSPGLVSWGYEQYF. In DNA form, the CDR3 reads TGTGCCAGCAGCCCCGGACTAGTCTCTTGGGGTTACGAGCAGTACTTC.

This chain joins TRBV20-1 and TRBJ2-5, with D hard to call. This CDR3 has 12 amino acids. V was cut by 3 bases and J by 0 bases, with 5 bases left in between. CDR1 is DFQATT and CDR2 is SNEGSKA in the germline V gene (reference sequence). The CDR3 DNA reads TGCAGTGCTAGGGAGTACCAAGAGACCCAGTACTTC. Encoded protein: CSAREYQETQYF.

The chain joins TRBV6-6 to TRBJ1-1, with 8 nucleotides matching TRBD1. Germline-derived CDR1 and CDR2 are MNHNY and SVGAGI (reference sequence). The CDR3 is 16 residues long. The V and J ends lost 0 bases and 1 base, in that order; junction bases with no gene match: 4. This CDR3 is CASSYSATGGNTEAFF. The CDR3 DNA is TGTGCCAGCAGTTACTCGGCTACAGGGGGGAACACTGAAGCTTTCTTT.

This chain joins TRBV27 and TRBJ2-6; weak D call: TRBD1 (6 bases). The V end was cut by 2 bases, the J end by 0 bases, with 8 bases between. Germline lookup yields CDR1 MNHEY and CDR2 SMNVEV (reference sequence). The CDR3 totals 16 residues. The CDR3 coding sequence is TGTGCCAGCAGTTTAACAGGGTACTCTGGGGCCAACGTCCTGACTTTC. Its translation: CASSLTGYSGANVLTF.

The CDR3 DNA reads TGTGCCAGCAGCCAAGGGGTGTTTGAGCAGTTCTTC. The encoded protein is CASSQGVFEQFF. The V call is TRBV3-1, the J call TRBJ2-1; D is undetermined. Trimming pared 1 base from V and 9 bases from J, leaving 7 bases between. CDR1 is LGHDT, CDR2 YNNKEL, per germline (reference sequence). The CDR3 runs 12 residues.

The rearrangement joins TRBV19 to TRBJ1-5; D may be TRBD1 (6 bases). Between the trimmed V and J ends, which lost 6 bases and 2 bases, there was a span of 14 bases. Germline loops: CDR1 LNHDA, CDR2 SQIVND (reference sequence). The CDR3 consists of 15 residues. The CDR3 region is CASSPGAGGNQPQHF. DNA for the CDR3: TGTGCCAGTAGCCCAGGGGCCGGCGGCAATCAGCCCCAGCATTTT.